This is a list of T cell receptor beta chains from one sample in a study of blood T cell repertoires in COVID-19. Assay: immunoSEQ multiplex PCR; the TCRdb copy retains only in-frame clones and omits some. The sample yields approximately 220,000 clones, 83% seen once. The sequenced sample was peripheral blood. These receptors originate from a middle-aged woman with active or convalescent COVID-19. Both conserved end residues are part of each CDR3.

V gene: TRBV5-5; J gene: TRBJ2-1; CDR3 protein: CASSLWTGSEQNEQFF
V gene: TRBV9; J gene: TRBJ2-1; CDR3 protein: CASSPRGGGAGNEQFF
V gene: TRBV4-1; J gene: TRBJ1-6; CDR3 protein: CASSQDPDTRANNSPLHF
V gene: TRBV4-3; J gene: TRBJ2-1; CDR3 protein: CASSQGVAGTSADNEQFF
V gene: TRBV7-8; J gene: TRBJ1-5; CDR3 protein: CASSWRQGNQPQHF
V gene: TRBV5-1; J gene: TRBJ1-1; CDR3 protein: CASSQRTAMNTEAFF
V gene: TRBV14; J gene: TRBJ1-2; CDR3 protein: CASSLTGGRGYGYTF
V gene: TRBV19; J gene: TRBJ1-1; CDR3 protein: CASSILQSNTEAFF
V gene: TRBV30; J gene: TRBJ1-5; CDR3 protein: CAWSTKRNTGSPQYVSNQPQHF
V gene: TRBV7-9; J gene: TRBJ1-6; CDR3 protein: CASSPGQGSNSPLHF
V gene: TRBV28; J gene: TRBJ1-3; CDR3 protein: CASSRGGAGNTIYF
V gene: TRBV27; J gene: TRBJ2-2; CDR3 protein: CASSFGTTNTGELFF
V gene: TRBV11-2; J gene: TRBJ2-1; CDR3 protein: CASSLLRGVNEQFF
V gene: TRBV12-3/TRBV12-4; J gene: TRBJ1-2; CDR3 protein: CASSSDRGSGYTF
V gene: TRBV6-4; J gene: TRBJ1-4; CDR3 protein: CASTRDRDSTNEKLFF
V gene: TRBV29-1; J gene: TRBJ1-1; CDR3 protein: CSAEGTARNTEAFF
V gene: TRBV6-5; J gene: TRBJ2-7; CDR3 protein: CASSYSGASSYEQYF
V gene: TRBV6-6; J gene: TRBJ2-7; CDR3 protein: CASSQTRDSSYEQYF
V gene: TRBV6-1; J gene: TRBJ1-6; CDR3 protein: CASSEGRVPNSPLHF
V gene: TRBV5-4; J gene: TRBJ1-1; CDR3 protein: CASSMGRGVVGTEAFF
V gene: TRBV14; J gene: TRBJ2-1; CDR3 protein: CASSHRDTDIYNEQFF
V gene: TRBV7-3; J gene: TRBJ1-1; CDR3 protein: CASSLSAVNTEAFF
V gene: TRBV14; J gene: TRBJ1-1; CDR3 protein: CASSQDNRDRGWCF
V gene: TRBV25-1; J gene: TRBJ1-1; CDR3 protein: CASSGGGPEAFF
V gene: TRBV9; J gene: TRBJ2-3; CDR3 protein: CASSFPMGGATDTQYF
V gene: TRBV11-3; J gene: TRBJ2-5; CDR3 protein: CASSRVGGETQYF
V gene: TRBV28; J gene: TRBJ1-6; CDR3 protein: CASSKQGNSPLHF
V gene: TRBV2; J gene: TRBJ1-6; CDR3 protein: CASRGGGSSPLHF
V gene: TRBV3-1/TRBV3-2; J gene: TRBJ2-5; CDR3 protein: CASSQLYQETQYF
V gene: TRBV7-2; J gene: TRBJ1-1; CDR3 protein: CASSLWSGGNTEAFF
V gene: TRBV27; J gene: TRBJ1-1; CDR3 protein: CASSLCDVGEPNTEAFF
V gene: TRBV12-3/TRBV12-4; J gene: TRBJ1-6; CDR3 protein: CASSGDTSSPLHF
V gene: TRBV5-1; J gene: TRBJ2-6; CDR3 protein: CASSFSRDSGANVLTF
V gene: TRBV3-1/TRBV3-2; J gene: TRBJ2-1; CDR3 protein: CASSSGQTRWDEQFF
V gene: TRBV6-5; J gene: TRBJ1-1; CDR3 protein: CASRKTGQVTEAFF
V gene: TRBV10-3; J gene: TRBJ2-5; CDR3 protein: CAISDVGSPQETQYF
V gene: TRBV3-1/TRBV3-2; J gene: TRBJ1-5; CDR3 protein: CASSQGTSNQPQHF
V gene: TRBV4-3; J gene: TRBJ2-5; CDR3 protein: CATGGGLTGTQYF
V gene: TRBV19; J gene: TRBJ1-1; CDR3 protein: CASSPRRDTEAFF
V gene: TRBV9; J gene: TRBJ2-5; CDR3 protein: CASSVGGGQVQETQYF
V gene: TRBV18; J gene: TRBJ2-7; CDR3 protein: CASSPPAGRYEQYF
V gene: TRBV11-2; J gene: TRBJ1-3; CDR3 protein: CASSLGPIVSGNTIYF
V gene: TRBV10-1; J gene: TRBJ1-4; CDR3 protein: CASSESGGTGNEKLFF
V gene: TRBV25-1; J gene: TRBJ2-7; CDR3 protein: CASSATSGPSNEQYF
V gene: TRBV30; J gene: TRBJ2-7; CDR3 protein: CAWSVLSGRQYF
V gene: TRBV7-6; J gene: TRBJ2-3; CDR3 protein: CASSSFDSSSTDTQYF
V gene: TRBV24-1; J gene: TRBJ2-3; CDR3 protein: CATSDLTSGGADTQYF
V gene: TRBV7-9; J gene: TRBJ1-6; CDR3 protein: CASSTTGGYNSPLHF
V gene: TRBV3-1/TRBV3-2; J gene: TRBJ1-6; CDR3 protein: CASSQAGISNSPLHF